The present T cell receptor (beta chain) was sequenced within a study of CD8+ T cells in alopecia areata. Study-wide results and limits: Sequencing of scalp samples also includes resident alphabeta T cells from normal skin.

For this clone: What it binds is unknown.

Sequencing used cDNA as its template, made by extracting RNA and reverse transcribing it. Only in-frame clones appear in the TCRdb table, and some are missing; sequencing was by immunoSEQ multiplex PCR. Altogether 90,000 to 130,000 clones are present, under 60% being singletons, with the ten largest covering 20% to 30%. Sorting from PBMCs produced CD4+ and CD8+ T cells. The CDR3 length is 14 residues. Trimming shortened V by 5 bases and J by 1 base, and 9 bases separated the two germline ends. Germline loops: CDR1 LNHDA, CDR2 SQIVND (reference sequence). The sequence derives from a human donor with alopecia areata. The chain recombines TRBV19 with TRBJ1-5, with no clear D. The source material was NKG2D-low CD8+ T cells sorted from blood. DNA for the CDR3: TGTGCCAGTAGTCTAACGGGAAGCAATCAGCCCCAGCATTTT. Its protein is CASSLTGSNQPQHF. Looking up the rest from reference TRBV19 and TRBJ1-5 gives the full variable domain: DGGITQSPKYLFRKEGQNVTLSCEQNLNHDAMYWYRQDPGQGLRLIYYSQIVNDFQKGDIAEGYSVSREKKESFPLTVTSAQKNPTAFYLCASSLTGSNQPQHFGDGTRLSIL.